A single sample gave rise to the 31 T cell receptor beta chains below, sequenced in a study of cytomegalovirus exposure and HLA in healthy donors. The PCR had 60 Vbeta and 13 Jbeta primers. Repertoires were generated with immunoSEQ multiplex PCR, while TCRdb's copy carries only in-frame clones and drops some. The sample includes around 150,000 clones, approximately 80% of them seen just once. Source material: PBMCs. Source of these receptors: a man aged 25-45 years in good health and CMV-seronegative.

The chain is built from TRBV6-1 and TRBJ2-1, with 7 nucleotides matching TRBD2. The CDR3 has 15 amino acids. CDR1 is MNHNS and CDR2 is SASEGT in the germline V gene. J gave up 10 bases and V 7 bases, and 16 bases lay outside the gene matches. CDR3 nucleotides: TGTGCCAGCAAATCCGGGACTACAATCGCGTGGGAGCAGTTCTTC. As protein: CASKSGTTIAWEQFF.

This clone came up once. The rearrangement joins TRBV28 to TRBJ1-2; possibly TRBD1 for D (5 bases). CDR1 and CDR2 from the germline V gene are MDHEN and SYDVKM. The CDR3 has 14 residues. Deletions cut 2 bases from V and 5 bases from J, with 12 bases between. The CDR3 sequence: CASSLHGGRYGYTF. DNA of the CDR3: TGTGCCAGCAGTTTACACGGGGGAAGGTATGGCTACACCTTC.

This clone is a singleton in its sample. The J gene is TRBJ1-1, the V gene TRBV7-2; D remains unclear. V was trimmed by 5 bases and J by 6 bases, leaving 13 bases between them. Germline V gives CDR1 SGHTA, CDR2 FQGNSA. The CDR3 loop spans 13 amino acids. Here the CDR3 DNA reads TGTGCCAGCAGCCATCAGGTTGGTGCTGAAGCTTTCTTT. Its protein is CASSHQVGAEAFF.

The chain uses TRBV30 and TRBJ1-4; 11 bases are a match to TRBD1. The CDR3 is 14 residues long. The V gene's germline CDR1 is GTSNPN and CDR2 SVGIG (reference sequence). Unmatched junction bases numbered 12, after V lost 7 bases and J lost 11 bases. The CDR3 region is CAFFSRDRGTKLFF. In DNA form, the CDR3 reads TGTGCCTTCTTTAGCCGGGACAGGGGGACGAAACTGTTTTTT.

The rearrangement uses TRBV2 and TRBJ2-2; D gene unclear. The V gene lost 7 bases and the J gene lost 0 bases, with 12 bases spanning the gap. The germline V gene has CDR1 SNHLY and CDR2 FYNNEI. This CDR3 has 15 residues. CDR3: CASNGGPANTGELFF. In DNA, the CDR3 is TGTGCCAGCAACGGCGGCCCTGCGAACACCGGGGAGCTGTTTTTT.

The chain couples TRBV19 to TRBJ1-1; 7 bases fit TRBD1. Germline V gene data show CDR1 as LNHDA and CDR2 as SQIVND (reference sequence). This CDR3 is 13 amino acids long. Trimming removed 5 bases from V and 4 bases from J; junction bases left unmatched: 4. This chain's CDR3 is CASSYNRGTEAFF. As DNA, the CDR3 is TGTGCCAGTAGTTACAACAGGGGCACTGAAGCTTTCTTT.

The chain is built from TRBV5-1 and TRBJ2-1; TRBD2 might be the D (6 bases). There are 16 residues in the CDR3. Germline assignment: CDR1 SGHRS and CDR2 YFSETQ. V was trimmed by 6 bases and J by 6 bases, leaving 22 bases between them. The DNA for the CDR3 is TGCGCCAGCACCCCGGGGACGGCTAGCGCGGGCAATGAGCAGTTCTTC. It is translated as CASTPGTASAGNEQFF.

J is TRBJ2-4 and V is TRBV6-1; 9 bases are shared with TRBD2. CDR3 length: 14 amino acids. V dropped 5 bases and J dropped 8; count of bases not matched to a gene: 7. Per the germline V gene, CDR1 is MNHNS and CDR2 is SASEGT. The CDR3 nucleotides are TGTGCCAGCAGTAATAGCGGGAGAGAGGACATTCAGTACTTC. Residues: CASSNSGREDIQYF.

This chain joins TRBV5-4 and TRBJ2-3, with a weak D call TRBD2 (6 bases). V lost 0 bases and J lost 7, with 15 bases in between. The length of the CDR3 is 15 residues. In germline, CDR1 is SGHNT, CDR2 YYREEE (reference sequence). DNA of the CDR3: TGTGCCAGCAGCTTGGATGTTACTAGCCCCCATACGCAGTATTTT. Its translation is CASSLDVTSPHTQYF.

The chain has TRBV5-6 and TRBJ2-5; TRBD1 matches at 7 bases. Losses at the gene ends were 3 bases for V and 5 bases for J; bases not matched to a gene: 16. Per germline, CDR1 SGHDT and CDR2 YYEEEE. The CDR3 covers 17 residues. The CDR3 DNA is TGTGCCAGCAGCTACTTGCGGACAGGCCTTCCTTGGGAGACCCAGTACTTC. The encoded protein is CASSYLRTGLPWETQYF.

This sequence joins TRBV18 and TRBJ2-7; TRBD1 agrees at 7 bases. The CDR3 extends over 14 amino acids. Germline values: CDR1 KGHSH, CDR2 LQKENI. V was pared by 3 bases and J by 2 bases, with 4 bases of the junction left unmatched. In nucleotides, the CDR3 is TGTGCCAGCTCACCCCGACAGGGCGCCTACGAGCAGTACTTC. Its protein is CASSPRQGAYEQYF.

The chain couples TRBV10-3 to TRBJ2-1, with TRBD1 matching over 10 bases. Germline assignment: CDR1 ENHRY and CDR2 SYGVKD. The CDR3 totals 14 residues. J lost 4 bases, V lost 7 bases, and 4 bases had no gene match. The CDR3 is CAIMPGQGYNEQFF. CDR3 nucleotide sequence: TGTGCCATCATGCCGGGACAGGGGTACAATGAGCAGTTCTTC.

The V and J genes are TRBV5-4 and TRBJ1-1; D possibly corresponds to TRBD1 (6 bases). The CDR3 spans 14 residues. With 3 bases removed from V and 5 bases from J, the gap between germline ends came to 14 bases. The germline V gene encodes CDR1 SGHNT and CDR2 YYREEE (reference sequence). The DNA of the CDR3 is TGTGCCAGCAGCTCGATTTTTCAGGGGACTGAAGCTTTCTTT. Residues: CASSSIFQGTEAFF.

This chain joins TRBV7-9 and TRBJ2-6, with D perhaps TRBD2 (5 bases). The CDR3 sequence is 17 residues long. CDR1 is SEHNR, CDR2 FQNEAQ, per germline (reference sequence). V was clipped by 1 base and J by 0 bases, with 10 bases between them. The CDR3 DNA is TGTGCCAGCAGCTTAGGGAGGCGTTACTCTGGGGCCAACGTCCTGACTTTC. Encoded protein: CASSLGRRYSGANVLTF.

This clone was seen a few times. This CDR3 is CASSLGGGQNDTGELFF. CDR3 DNA sequence: TGTGCCAGCAGCTTAGGAGGGGGACAAAATGACACCGGGGAGCTGTTTTTT. The J gene is TRBJ2-2, the V gene TRBV7-9; D perhaps matches TRBD1 (6 bases). The V gene lost 1 base and the J gene lost 3 bases, with 15 bases spanning the gap. The CDR3 covers 17 residues. The V gene's germline CDR1 is SEHNR and CDR2 FQNEAQ (reference sequence).

The chain uses TRBV27 and TRBJ2-5; the match to TRBD2 covers 8 bases. CDR1 MNHEY and CDR2 SMNVEV come from the germline V gene (reference sequence). V shed 4 bases, J shed 0 bases, and the junction held 4 bases outside the gene matches. This CDR3 is 15 amino acids long. In DNA, the CDR3 is TGTGCCAGCAGTTACCTAGCGGGCAACCAAGAGACCCAGTACTTC. This encodes CASSYLAGNQETQYF.

This clone has only a few counts. V is TRBV19 and J is TRBJ1-4; D may be TRBD1 (5 bases). Germline assignment: CDR1 LNHDA and CDR2 SQIVND (reference sequence). The CDR3 covers 16 residues. Trimming removed 1 base at V and 1 base at J, with 10 bases between. In DNA, the CDR3 is TGTGCCAGTAGTATAGGAGGAGGGGTAACTAATGAAAAACTGTTTTTT. It yields the protein CASSIGGGVTNEKLFF.

The table lists this clone with many counts. The chain joins TRBV28 to TRBJ2-1, with D perhaps TRBD1 (5 bases). CDR1 MDHEN and CDR2 SYDVKM come from the germline V gene. The CDR3 is 13 amino acids. Trimming stripped 4 bases from V and 4 bases from J, with 8 bases between. Here the CDR3 reads CASSSAGYNEQFF. CDR3 nucleotide sequence: TGTGCCAGCAGTTCGGCAGGGTACAATGAGCAGTTCTTC.

The rearrangement joins TRBV28 to TRBJ2-1, with 7 bases aligning to TRBD2. V shed 3 bases and J 7 bases; nucleotides not matched to a gene: 6. The V gene's germline CDR1 is MDHEN and CDR2 SYDVKM. The CDR3 is 14 amino acids. Here the CDR3 reads CASSFGGSLNEQFF. Written as DNA, the CDR3 is TGTGCCAGCAGTTTCGGCGGGAGTCTTAATGAGCAGTTCTTC.

The rearrangement links TRBV5-5 to TRBJ1-1; D unresolved. This CDR3 has 14 residues. Germline V gene lookup returns CDR1 SGHKS and CDR2 YYEKEE (reference sequence). Trimming removed 0 bases at V and 5 bases at J, with 11 bases between. CDR3 protein: CASSLGPDITEAFF. The CDR3 bases are TGTGCCAGCAGCTTGGGGCCCGACATTACTGAAGCTTTCTTT.

V gene TRBV6-6 combines with J gene TRBJ1-5; D is unresolved. Trimming stripped 2 bases from V and 4 bases from J, with 6 bases between. This CDR3 comprises 13 residues. CDR1 is MNHNY, CDR2 SVGAGI, per germline (reference sequence). The CDR3 protein is CASSYLVNQPQHF. In nucleotides, the CDR3 is TGTGCCAGCAGTTACCTCGTGAATCAGCCCCAGCATTTT.

The rearrangement uses TRBV28 and TRBJ2-7; perhaps TRBD1 as D (5 bases). V dropped 4 bases and J dropped 2 bases, with 15 bases sitting between them. CDR3 length: 15 residues. Per the germline V gene, CDR1 is MDHEN and CDR2 is SYDVKM. DNA of the CDR3: TGTGCCAGCAGTTATAATACCAGGGTCCCCTACGAGCAGTACTTC. It encodes CASSYNTRVPYEQYF.

The V call is TRBV6-5, the J call TRBJ2-5; possible D gene TRBD2, 6 bases. V lost 5 bases to trimming and J lost 2 bases, with 15 bases between them. Per germline, CDR1 MNHEY and CDR2 SVGAGI. The CDR3 runs 15 residues. CDR3 nucleotide sequence: TGTGCCAGCAGTCCCGCCTCCCGGGGGCAAGAGACCCAGTACTTC. It codes for CASSPASRGQETQYF.

The chain uses TRBV27 and TRBJ2-7; D may be TRBD2 (7 bases). Germline loops: CDR1 MNHEY, CDR2 SMNVEV (reference sequence). The CDR3 extends over 16 amino acids. V was clipped by 8 bases and J by 3 bases, with 23 bases between them. CDR3 sequence reads: CASSRGGGLNNYEQYF. The CDR3, as DNA: TGTGCCAGCTCTCGAGGGGGGGGGTTAAACAACTACGAGCAGTACTTC.

V gene TRBV21-1 combines with J gene TRBJ2-2; the listed D gene, TRBD2, was not tested against the DNA. TRBV21-1 represents a pseudogene. The CDR3 loop spans 16 amino acids. CDR3 sequence: CASSKAGGADTGELFF. CDR3 coding DNA: TGTGCCAGCAGCAAAGCGGGGGGGGCGGACACCGGGGAGCTGTTTTTT.

Only one count was recorded for this clone. V usage is TRBV28 and J usage is TRBJ1-2; no definite D call. The V gene lost 6 bases and the J gene lost 4 bases, with 12 bases spanning the gap. Germline V lookup: CDR1 MDHEN, CDR2 SYDVKM. The CDR3 consists of 13 residues. In DNA, the CDR3 is TGTGCCAGCAGCGGGAAGGGAGTCTATGGCTACACCTTC. Its protein is CASSGKGVYGYTF.

J is TRBJ2-1 and V is TRBV28, with 9 bases aligning to TRBD2. CDR1 is MDHEN, CDR2 SYDVKM, per germline. CDR3 length: 15 amino acids. V lost 4 bases, J lost 3 bases, and 4 bases stayed unmatched. The chain's CDR3 is CASSSPSGNYNEQFF. CDR3 bases: TGTGCCAGCAGTTCACCTAGCGGGAACTACAATGAGCAGTTCTTC.

The chain couples TRBV5-1 to TRBJ2-1; TRBD2 agrees at 11 bases. Germline assignment: CDR1 SGHRS and CDR2 YFSETQ. This CDR3 is built from 17 residues. V shed 5 bases, J shed 5 bases, and the junction held 12 bases outside the gene matches. CDR3 sequence: CASRLIWTSGSNNEQFF. CDR3 bases: TGCGCCAGCAGGCTGATATGGACTAGCGGGTCAAACAATGAGCAGTTCTTC. The complete variable domain, with remaining parts taken from reference TRBV5-1 and TRBJ2-1, reads KAGVTQTPRYLIKTRGQQVTLSCSPISGHRSVSWYQQTPGQGLQFLFEYFSETQRNKGNFPGRFSGRQFSNSRSEMNVSTLELGDSALYLCASRLIWTSGSNNEQFFGPGTRLTVL.

The V gene is TRBV7-2, the J gene TRBJ1-2; TRBD1 aligns across 9 bases. V gave up 5 bases and J gave up 8 bases; unmatched junction bases: 3. Germline CDR1 and CDR2: SGHTA and FQGNSA. The CDR3 has 12 amino acids. The CDR3 coding sequence is TGTGCCAGCAGCCGACAGGGGGAAGGCTACACCTTC. It translates to CASSRQGEGYTF. Drawing the rest from reference TRBV7-2 and TRBJ1-2, the complete variable domain is GAGVSQSPSNKVTEKGKDVELRCDPISGHTALYWYRQSLGQGLEFLIYFQGNSAPDKSGLPSDRFSAERTGGSVSTLTIQRTQQEDSAVYLCASSRQGEGYTFGSGTRLTVV.

This chain links TRBV11-2 with TRBJ1-1, with TRBD1 as a possible D gene (5 bases). V dropped 0 bases and J dropped 3 bases, with 8 bases sitting between them. This CDR3 region has 14 residues. Per the germline V gene, CDR1 is SGHAT and CDR2 is FQNNGV. CDR3 amino acids: CASSLEAGHTEAFF. The CDR3 region has the DNA TGTGCCAGCAGCTTAGAGGCGGGGCACACTGAAGCTTTCTTT.

The rearrangement joins TRBV27 to TRBJ2-3; the match to TRBD2 covers 7 bases. The CDR3 extends over 16 amino acids. The junction had 12 bases not matched to a gene; V was cut back by 6 bases and J by 3 bases. Per germline, CDR1 MNHEY and CDR2 SMNVEV (reference sequence). The CDR3 bases are TGTGCCAGCAGACCCCGGGCGGGAGAGGGAACAGATACGCAGTATTTT. It translates to CASRPRAGEGTDTQYF.